Detailed here is one T cell receptor (beta chain). This sample is drawn from a study of blood T cells in healthy people across ages. As for the study in general: Using template switching, researchers captured about one barcoded beta molecule for each two T cells.

Germline V gene lookup returns CDR1 SGHDN and CDR2 FVKESK. CDR3 length equals 13 residues. V was pared by 1 base and J by 3 bases, with 6 bases between. A second PCR, run for about 7 to 11 cycles, used a sample-barcoded 5' primer plus a J-beta primer mix. TCRdb fed the 5' RACE reads into MiXCR, producing one record per CDR3 protein. This sample has some 1,500,000 distinct CDR3 sequences, with roughly 43% found just once. The chain employs TRBV14 and TRBJ1-2, with D unresolved. The sequenced sample consisted of blood. The clonotype was recovered from a woman aged 18-35 years in good health. CDR3 loop: CASSQGIYYGYTF. CDR3 in DNA: TGTGCCAGCAGCCAAGGCATTTACTATGGCTACACCTTC.